This T cell receptor beta chain was sequenced in a study of blood T cell repertoires in COVID-19 (dated by TCRdb to 2018 to 2020). Context from the whole study: The collaborator samples originated in the United States, Italy and Spain and spanned the acute and convalescent phases of COVID-19. Samples came from the ongoing ImmuneRACE study (first 160 participants) plus 1,254 subjects from 6 global collaborators. The prospective study material was composed of cDNA or gDNA derived from T cells, B-cell-depleted T cells, or PBMCs. Where available, HLA class I and class II types were obtained from metadata supplied by the sample provider rather than from assay-based typing. Sample metadata almost always included a de-identified subject ID, COVID-19 status, age in years and sex. Deeply sampled blood TCRbeta repertoires from subjects exposed to, actively infected with, or recovered from COVID-19 were included in the dataset. The repertoires were made available in a free public database intended to serve as a resource for research on the immune response to SARS-CoV-2. What the research found in general, with its limitations: How much clinical and demographic metadata was included differed by source and by participant, and the metadata was provided uncurated.

Enrolling through a virtual design, the prospective study's participants ranged in age from roughly 18 to 95 years and lived across some 22 United States geographic areas. To assign participants to cohorts, the prospective study relied on clinical history that participants themselves reported in a screening survey and a study questionnaire. For ImmuneRACE Cohort 3, a participant was defined as recovered based on two consecutive negative NP/OP PCR tests, clearance by a healthcare professional, or resolution of symptoms. Mobile phlebotomists in the prospective study collected whole blood, serum and a nasopharyngeal or oropharyngeal swab from every participant. Over an approximately 2-month period, participants in the prospective study had the option of providing additional blood draws and questionnaires. Prospective study blood samples were shipped either frozen or at room temperature before DNA extraction.

Reading from cysteine to phenylalanine, the CDR3 counts 15 amino acids. Only the CDR3 DNA is retained, 45 bases long and in frame from the first base. The germline V gene provides CDR1 MDHEN and CDR2 SYDVKM. Cut back by 4 bases and 0 bases, the V and J ends lie 11 bases apart. The immunoSEQ Assay, a bias-controlled multiplex PCR, was used to amplify TCRbeta CDR3 regions from genomic DNA. Per the authors' processing: Within the assay, amplification of reference gene primers was used to estimate how many nucleated cells each sample contained. To quantify the absolute abundance of each unique TCRbeta CDR3 rearrangement, sequence reads were collapsed and filtered. For each sample, productive Simpson clonality was calculated as the square root of Simpson's diversity index over productive rearrangements. TCRdb took this table from immuneACCESS and kept in-frame rearrangements with V and J called. Such tables lack part of the clones; where checked against another copy, unresolved V genes explain under half of the gap, and the rest is unexplained. V, J and clone size are taken as reported in that table, and D and trimming were inferred from the DNA itself. This sample gives 150,000 to 200,000 clones in total; around nine tenths of them show up just once. Jointly, the top ten make up under 0.85% of the sample.

On this clone itself: Its specific antigen is unknown. No much larger clonotype is one base removed from it; base qualities were not supplied.

Specimen: PBMCs or T cells enriched from blood (not recorded which). The chain links TRBV28 with TRBJ2-3; TRBD2 could be the D gene, as 5 bases match. This TCR was recovered from a woman under 30 who had recovered from COVID-19. The CDR3 region reads CASSSQRPSTDTQYF. The nucleotide sequence reads as follows: TGTGCCAGCAGTTCCCAGCGGCCTAGCACAGATACGCAGTATTTT.